The 14 T cell receptor beta chains given below trace back to one sample, sequenced in a study of blood T cell repertoires in COVID-19. Repertoires were generated with immunoSEQ multiplex PCR, while TCRdb's copy carries only in-frame clones and drops some. Found here are 300,000 to 400,000 clones, about 86% of them singletons; the top ten hold 4% to 5.5%. Sequenced material: PBMCs or T cells enriched from blood (not recorded which). These TCRs come from a woman in her forties with acute COVID-19.

The CDR3 region has the DNA TGTGCCAGCAGCCCCGGGAGCTATGGCTACACCTTC. Protein sequence: CASSPGSYGYTF. The chain carries TRBV6-2 or TRBV6-3 and TRBJ1-2; D is ambiguous. Germline CDR1 and CDR2: MNHEY and SVGEGT. Trimming removed 6 bases at V and 4 bases at J, with 9 bases between. The CDR3 spans 12 residues.

The gene calls are TRBV15 and TRBJ2-1; D uncertain. The CDR3 contains 12 residues. V was pared by 0 bases and J by 10 bases, with 7 bases between. The germline CDR1 and CDR2 sequences are LNHNV and YYDKDF (reference sequence). The CDR3 is CATSREGMEQFF. CDR3 sequence (DNA): TGTGCCACCAGCAGAGAGGGCATGGAGCAGTTCTTC. The entire variable domain, with the rest obtained from reference TRBV15 and TRBJ2-1, is as follows: DAMVIQNPRYQVTQFGKPVTLSCSQTLNHNVMYWYQQKSSQAPKLLFHYYDKDFNNEADTPDNFQSRRPNTSFCFLDIRSPGLGDTAMYLCATSREGMEQFFGPGTRLTVL.

The V and J genes are TRBV7-8 and TRBJ2-7, with TRBD1 identical over 7 bases. CDR1 SGHVS and CDR2 FQNEAQ come from the germline V gene. The trim removed 2 bases at V and 0 bases at J, leaving 1 base unmatched. The CDR3 covers 14 residues. The CDR3 spells CASSLNRGSYEQYF. CDR3 coding DNA: TGTGCCAGCAGCTTAAACAGGGGCTCCTACGAGCAGTACTTC.

This chain joins TRBV11-2 and TRBJ1-3; D remains ambiguous. The CDR3 consists of 11 residues. The V and J ends lost 5 bases and 8 bases respectively, with 7 bases between them. Germline V lookup: CDR1 SGHAT, CDR2 FQNNGV. As DNA, the CDR3 is TGTGCCAGCAGCCCACGGGACACCATATATTTT. Its translation: CASSPRDTIYF.

The chain couples TRBV19 to TRBJ2-3; D is unresolved. V was clipped by 7 bases and J by 1 base, with 9 bases between them. Looked up from germline, CDR1 is LNHDA and CDR2 is SQIVND (reference sequence). The CDR3 covers 13 residues. The CDR3 sequence: CASIPSGTDTQYF. CDR3 in DNA: TGTGCCAGTATTCCTTCGGGCACAGATACGCAGTATTTT.

The CDR3 sequence: CASRTELPHKPYGYTF. Written as DNA, the CDR3 is TGTGCCAGCCGCACCGAACTCCCGCATAAACCCTATGGCTACACCTTC. The chain has TRBV5-6 and TRBJ1-2; D is ambiguous. Per the germline V gene, CDR1 is SGHDT and CDR2 is YYEEEE. The CDR3 consists of 16 residues. V lost 7 bases and J lost 4, with 23 bases in between. The whole variable domain, filled in from reference TRBV5-6 and TRBJ1-2, reads DAGVTQSPTHLIKTRGQQVTLRCSPKSGHDTVSWYQQALGQGPQFIFQYYEEEERQRGNFPDRFSGHQFPNYSSELNVNALLLGDSALYLCASRTELPHKPYGYTFGSGTRLTVV.

This chain joins TRBV7-9 and TRBJ2-3; TRBD2 agrees at 8 bases. Trimming cost V 3 bases and J 1 base; bases outside gene matches: 0. The CDR3 sequence is 14 residues long. Germline CDR1 SEHNR, CDR2 FQNEAQ (reference sequence). Here the CDR3 DNA reads TGTGCCAGCAGCTTCGGGGGGGGCACAGATACGCAGTATTTT. It specifies CASSFGGGTDTQYF.

Only a few counts were recorded for this clone. This sequence joins TRBV3-1 (or the pseudogene TRBV3-2) and TRBJ2-2; maybe TRBD1 (6 bases). The CDR3 spans 16 residues. V was pared by 2 bases and J by 4 bases, with 14 bases between. CDR1 and CDR2 (germline): LGHDT, YNNKEL (reference sequence). The CDR3 DNA follows: TGTGCCAGCAGCCAAATCCCTGGACAGTCCACCGGGGAGCTGTTTTTT. Its translation: CASSQIPGQSTGELFF.

This clone was recorded only once. V is TRBV4-1 and J is TRBJ1-1; D remains unclear. CDR3 length: 13 residues. CDR1 is MGHRA and CDR2 is YSYEKL in the germline V gene. V lost 0 bases and J lost 8, with 10 bases in between. The CDR3 is CASSQETGYEAFF. CDR3 coding DNA: TGCGCCAGCAGCCAAGAGACTGGCTACGAAGCTTTCTTT.

This clone was counted a few times. This chain connects TRBV19 to TRBJ2-7; unclear D gene. The CDR3 has 11 residues. Germline-derived CDR1 and CDR2 are LNHDA and SQIVND (reference sequence). Trimming removed 5 bases from V and 6 bases from J, with 8 bases in between. CDR3 nucleotides: TGTGCCAGTAGTTCCCTCAGCGAGCAGTACTTC. Translating gives CASSSLSEQYF. Full variable domain (missing parts from reference TRBV19 and TRBJ2-7): DGGITQSPKYLFRKEGQNVTLSCEQNLNHDAMYWYRQDPGQGLRLIYYSQIVNDFQKGDIAEGYSVSREKKESFPLTVTSAQKNPTAFYLCASSSLSEQYFGPGTRLTVT.

This chain uses TRBV14 with TRBJ1-2; D gene ambiguous. The V end lost 3 bases, the J end lost 8 bases, and 10 bases lay between the germline ends. This CDR3 contains 12 residues. Germline V gene lookup returns CDR1 SGHDN and CDR2 FVKESK. In DNA form, the CDR3 reads TGTGCCAGCAGCCAGGAACAGACCGGCTACACCTTC. Translated: CASSQEQTGYTF.

The rearrangement links TRBV19 to TRBJ2-1, with TRBD2 identical over 7 bases. Germline trimming cut 7 bases from V and 3 bases from J; bases unmatched to any gene: 6. The CDR3 extends over 14 amino acids. Per germline, CDR1 LNHDA and CDR2 SQIVND (reference sequence). CDR3 sequence: CASNSGSGYNEQFF. The CDR3 nucleotides are TGTGCCAGTAATAGCGGGTCGGGCTACAATGAGCAGTTCTTC.

The V call is TRBV5-1, the J call TRBJ2-7; TRBD2 is a possible D gene (5 bases). The CDR3 contains 12 residues. The V and J ends lost 6 bases and 3 bases respectively, with 10 bases between them. CDR1 is SGHRS, CDR2 YFSETQ, per germline. Written as DNA, the CDR3 is TGCGCCAGCAACGACGGGAACTACGAGCAGTACTTC. This encodes CASNDGNYEQYF.

The V call is TRBV6-2 or TRBV6-3, the J call TRBJ2-7, with a possible D match to TRBD2 (5 bases). The CDR3 totals 17 residues. Per germline, CDR1 MNHEY and CDR2 SVGEGT. Trimming shortened V by 3 bases and J by 1 base, and 19 bases separated the two germline ends. DNA of the CDR3: TGTGCCAGCAGTTATGAGATGGAATTAGCGCAGTCCTACGAGCAGTACTTC. The encoded protein is CASSYEMELAQSYEQYF.